This T cell receptor (beta chain) emerged from a study of cytomegalovirus exposure and HLA in healthy donors. Study-level background: Caucasian-associated ancestry cluster membership applied to approximately 81% of around 400 genotyped donors.

CDR1 is SGHVS, CDR2 FNYEAQ, per germline. The CDR3 totals 16 residues. V shed 5 bases and J 5 bases; nucleotides not matched to a gene: 10. In the PCR, 60 Vbeta and 13 Jbeta primers were used. The method was immunoSEQ multiplex PCR; TCRdb's version includes in-frame clones alone and lacks a portion of them. The table lists 150,000 to 200,000 clones, about four fifths of them singletons, with about 1.7% in the top ten. The chain joins TRBV7-6 to TRBJ2-2, with 8 bases identical to TRBD1. The clonotype originates from a man aged 18 to 29 in good health and CMV-seronegative. The specimen was PBMCs. The chain's CDR3 is CASSDSGQGVTGELFF. CDR3 in DNA: TGTGCCAGCAGCGATTCTGGACAGGGAGTGACCGGGGAGCTGTTTTTT.